The 20 T cell receptor beta chains below come from one sample, sequenced in a study of control samples from healthy donors and cancer patients. The table came from immunoSEQ multiplex PCR; TCRdb's copy has only in-frame clones and leaves some out. The sample shows tens of thousands of clones, over 80% of them seen only once. What was sequenced was blood. The receptors derive from a man aged 25-45 years in good health.

The chain has TRBV10-3 and TRBJ1-2, with unresolved D. CDR3 length: 14 residues. V was cut by 0 bases and J by 3 bases, with 8 bases left in between. Germline CDR1 reads ENHRY; CDR2 reads SYGVKD. CDR3 nucleotides: TGTGCCATCAGTGAGTCGCCAGGACACTATGGCTACACCTTC. Protein sequence: CAISESPGHYGYTF.

This chain uses TRBV19 with TRBJ1-1; D uncertain. The CDR3 spans 17 residues. CDR1 LNHDA and CDR2 SQIVND come from the germline V gene (reference sequence). With 3 bases removed from V and 0 bases from J, the gap between germline ends came to 17 bases. The CDR3 DNA is TGTGCCAGTAGTATGAGTCCGGTTGCATATATGAACACTGAAGCTTTCTTT. It specifies CASSMSPVAYMNTEAFF. The variable domain in full, completed from reference TRBV19 and TRBJ1-1, reads DGGITQSPKYLFRKEGQNVTLSCEQNLNHDAMYWYRQDPGQGLRLIYYSQIVNDFQKGDIAEGYSVSREKKESFPLTVTSAQKNPTAFYLCASSMSPVAYMNTEAFFGQGTRLTVV.

This chain connects TRBV24-1 to TRBJ2-7; TRBD1 or TRBD2 may be the D gene (5 bases each). Trimming cost V 9 bases and J 9 bases, with 17 bases left between them. Germline CDR1 reads KGHDR; CDR2 reads SFDVKD. The CDR3 is made up of 12 amino acids. CDR3 in amino acids: CATGVFGAGQYF. The CDR3 bases are TGTGCCACCGGGGTGTTCGGGGCGGGGCAGTACTTC.

The chain joins TRBV9 to TRBJ1-5; unclear D gene. Germline assignment: CDR1 SGDLS and CDR2 YYNGEE. CDR3 length equals 13 residues. V was shortened by 4 bases and J by 4 bases, with 9 bases between the two germline ends. CDR3 DNA: TGTGCCAGCAGCCCATCAACAAATCAGCCCCAGCATTTT. This codes for CASSPSTNQPQHF.

In its sample, this clone was seen a few times. V usage is TRBV19 and J usage is TRBJ2-7; weak D call: TRBD2 (5 bases). The V end lost 3 bases, the J end lost 5 bases, and 11 bases lay between the germline ends. CDR1 and CDR2 from the germline V gene are LNHDA and SQIVND (reference sequence). This CDR3 comprises 13 residues. The CDR3 spells CASSIRDSDEQYF. As DNA, the CDR3 is TGTGCCAGTAGTATTCGGGATTCAGACGAGCAGTACTTC.

In DNA, the CDR3 is TGCAGCGTGGGTTGGGACACCTCGAACACTGAAGCTTTCTTT. This codes for CSVGWDTSNTEAFF. J is TRBJ1-1 and V is TRBV29-1; weak D call: TRBD1 (6 bases). CDR3 size: 14 residues. V was pared by 6 bases and J by 1 base, with 15 bases between. Germline V gene data show CDR1 as SQVTM and CDR2 as ANQGSEA.

The V and J genes are TRBV12-5 and TRBJ1-5, with TRBD1 as a possible D gene (5 bases). Germline lookup yields CDR1 LGHNT and CDR2 FRNRAP. The CDR3 sequence is 16 residues long. V was cut by 1 base and J by 8 bases, with 18 bases left in between. CDR3 protein: CASGLAPGRRGEPQHF. The CDR3 DNA is TGTGCTAGTGGTTTGGCCCCTGGGAGGAGGGGAGAGCCCCAGCATTTT.

V usage is TRBV2 and J usage is TRBJ1-4, with TRBD1 matching over 8 bases. CDR1 is SNHLY, CDR2 FYNNEI, per germline. The junction had 8 bases not matched to a gene; V was cut back by 9 bases and J by 8 bases. The CDR3 spans 13 residues. The CDR3 protein is CASRQGSNEKLFF. DNA of the CDR3: TGTGCCAGTCGACAGGGGTCAAACGAAAAACTGTTTTTT. The full variable domain, with the rest looked up from reference TRBV2 and TRBJ1-4, is EPEVTQTPSHQVTQMGQEVILRCVPISNHLYFYWYRQILGQKVEFLVSFYNNEISEKSEIFDDQFSVERPDGSNFTLKIRSTKLEDSAMYFCASRQGSNEKLFFGSGTQLSVL.

The rearrangement links TRBV5-4 to TRBJ2-2; D call uncertain. V lost 1 base, J lost 4 bases, and 14 bases lay in between. CDR1 is SGHNT and CDR2 is YYREEE in the germline V gene (reference sequence). The CDR3 consists of 16 residues. For the CDR3, the DNA is TGTGCCAGCAGCTTGTCAATTGGATCGGCCACCGGGGAGCTGTTTTTT. Translation: CASSLSIGSATGELFF. Drawing the rest from reference TRBV5-4 and TRBJ2-2, the complete variable domain is ETGVTQSPTHLIKTRGQQVTLRCSSQSGHNTVSWYQQALGQGPQFIFQYYREEENGRGNFPPRFSGLQFPNYSSELNVNALELDDSALYLCASSLSIGSATGELFFGEGSRLTVL.

V gene TRBV11-2 combines with J gene TRBJ1-6; no clear D. Germline V gene sequence: CDR1 SGHAT, CDR2 FQNNGV. V lost 5 bases, J lost 4 bases, and 15 bases lay in between. The CDR3 runs 16 residues. CDR3 loop: CASSTLGRVYNSPLHF. The CDR3 DNA reads as TGTGCCAGCAGCACCCTTGGACGTGTGTATAATTCACCCCTCCACTTT.

V and J are TRBV7-3 and TRBJ2-3; no definite D call. The CDR3 has 13 amino acids. Germline V gene sequence: CDR1 SGHTA, CDR2 FQGTGA. Trimming removed 5 bases from V and 3 bases from J, with 9 bases in between. CDR3 region: CASSHPNTDTQYF. For the CDR3, the DNA is TGTGCCAGCAGCCATCCCAATACAGATACGCAGTATTTT.

The rearrangement joins TRBV6-5 to TRBJ1-2; possible D gene TRBD1, 6 bases. Germline V gives CDR1 MNHEY, CDR2 SVGAGI. This CDR3 is built from 13 residues. The V end was cut by 5 bases, the J end by 2 bases, with 9 bases between. The CDR3 reads CASSKQGNYGYTF. The CDR3 DNA follows: TGTGCCAGCAGTAAACAGGGCAACTATGGCTACACCTTC.

The V gene is TRBV19, the J gene TRBJ1-3; D remains unclear. CDR3 size: 14 residues. Per germline, CDR1 LNHDA and CDR2 SQIVND (reference sequence). The germline V and J ends were trimmed by 9 bases and 0 bases, with 12 bases remaining between them. CDR3 sequence: CASSRRDSGNTIYF. The CDR3 nucleotides read TGTGCCAGCAGCAGGAGGGACTCTGGAAACACCATATATTTT.

This rearrangement joins TRBV5-1 to TRBJ2-3; no firm D call. The V gene lost 3 bases and the J gene lost 4 bases, with 9 bases spanning the gap. Germline V gene data show CDR1 as SGHRS and CDR2 as YFSETQ. The CDR3 extends over 13 amino acids. The CDR3 loop reads CASSWTYADTQYF. CDR3 bases: TGCGCCAGCAGCTGGACCTATGCAGATACGCAGTATTTT.

The chain has TRBV5-4 and TRBJ1-2; no clear D gene. Trimming took off 1 base at V and 3 bases at J, with 13 bases between the two ends. Germline CDR1 and CDR2: SGHNT and YYREEE (reference sequence). The CDR3 extends over 15 amino acids. The CDR3 spells CASSLFTWFDYGYTF. CDR3 bases: TGTGCCAGCAGCTTGTTTACCTGGTTTGACTATGGCTACACCTTC.

The CDR3 loop reads CASSYGVGNEAFF. The CDR3 nucleotides read TGCGCCAGCAGTTACGGGGTGGGGAATGAAGCTTTCTTT. The chain recombines TRBV5-1 with TRBJ1-1; D call uncertain. Trimming left V 5 bases short and J 7 bases short, with 15 bases between. In germline, CDR1 is SGHRS, CDR2 YFSETQ. CDR3 length: 13 amino acids.

The chain carries TRBV11-2 and TRBJ1-4; no firm D call. Deletions cut 5 bases from V and 2 bases from J, with 12 bases between. The length of the CDR3 is 15 residues. The germline V gene has CDR1 SGHAT and CDR2 FQNNGV. The CDR3 bases are TGTGCCAGCAGCCCCCTAGGCAGCACTAATGAAAAACTGTTTTTT. Its translation is CASSPLGSTNEKLFF.

This clone came up once. The chain links TRBV29-1 to TRBJ2-5, with D tentatively TRBD1 or TRBD2 (6 bases each). Germline V gives CDR1 SQVTM, CDR2 ANQGSEA. V lost 4 bases and J 5 bases, leaving 14 bases between the germline ends. CDR3 length: 13 residues. The CDR3 here is CSVVGGREETQYF. The DNA for the CDR3 is TGCAGCGTTGTGGGGGGCAGGGAGGAGACCCAGTACTTC.

This rearrangement joins TRBV7-3 to TRBJ1-2; perhaps TRBD1 as D (6 bases). The V and J ends lost 5 bases and 0 bases respectively, with 25 bases between them. The germline V gene encodes CDR1 SGHTA and CDR2 FQGTGA. The CDR3 runs to 19 residues. The CDR3 DNA sequence: TGTGCCAGCAGCCCACCGGACGGGGGGGCGCGAAAATCTAACTATGGCTACACCTTC. Its translation: CASSPPDGGARKSNYGYTF.

The chain joins TRBV5-1 to TRBJ2-3, with 8 bases fitting TRBD2. Germline V lookup: CDR1 SGHRS, CDR2 YFSETQ. V was pared by 6 bases and J by 4 bases, with 10 bases of the junction left unmatched. This CDR3 spans 15 amino acids. This CDR3 reads CASTAPGGRADTQYF. In DNA, the CDR3 is TGCGCCAGCACCGCTCCGGGGGGGCGGGCAGATACGCAGTATTTT.